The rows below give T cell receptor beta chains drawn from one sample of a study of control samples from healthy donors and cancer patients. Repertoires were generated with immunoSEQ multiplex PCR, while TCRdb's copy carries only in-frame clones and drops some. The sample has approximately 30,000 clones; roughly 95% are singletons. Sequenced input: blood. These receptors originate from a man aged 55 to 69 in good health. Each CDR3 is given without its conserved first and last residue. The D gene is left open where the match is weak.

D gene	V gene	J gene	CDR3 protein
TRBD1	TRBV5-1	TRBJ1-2	ASSSGQGYGYT
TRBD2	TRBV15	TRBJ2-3	ATSRKGRGGSDTQY
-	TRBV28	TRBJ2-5	ACSVAGRQETQY
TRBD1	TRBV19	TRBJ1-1	ASSIRGDTEAF
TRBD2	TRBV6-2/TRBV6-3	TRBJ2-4	ASSRLAGANIQY
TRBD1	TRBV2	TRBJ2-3	ASSVRGQLDTQY
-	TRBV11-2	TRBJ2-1	ASSLDLQVSNEQF
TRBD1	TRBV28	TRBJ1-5	ASSSPGQGNQPQH
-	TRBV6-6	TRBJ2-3	ASSYSRGDTQY
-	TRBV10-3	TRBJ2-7	AISTTGRGLLSSEQY
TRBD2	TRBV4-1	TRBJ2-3	ASRLAGGSTDTQY